The sample holds a few counts of the clone carrying this T cell receptor beta chain. The antigen remains unidentified. The germline V and J ends were trimmed by 0 bases and 0 bases, with 15 bases remaining between them. The CDR3 spans 18 residues. CDR1 MGHRA and CDR2 YSYEKL come from the germline V gene. 5'RACE template switching generated TCR cDNA, adding a universal primer site and UMIs. TCRdb called the 5' RACE reads again in MiXCR, with one record for every CDR3 protein. The sample has 300,000 to 350,000 distinct CDR3 sequences, about 4% seen once. This record belongs to a study of T cells after yellow fever vaccination. At the level of the study: Fractions containing few cells were prepared with SMART-Seq v4 Ultra Low Input.

Overall study results and limits: There was a small share of clonotypes that showed up in both the CD4 and CD8 compartments.

The specimen was PBMCs, collected 5 days after the yellow fever booster vaccination. V usage is TRBV4-1 and J usage is TRBJ2-1; D may be TRBD1 (5 bases). This receptor was obtained from a man aged 18 to 30 who received the YFV17D yellow fever vaccine. The CDR3 sequence: CASSQEGLDPFSYNEQFF. The CDR3 coding sequence is TGCGCCAGCAGCCAAGAGGGGCTAGACCCCTTCTCCTACAATGAGCAGTTCTTC.